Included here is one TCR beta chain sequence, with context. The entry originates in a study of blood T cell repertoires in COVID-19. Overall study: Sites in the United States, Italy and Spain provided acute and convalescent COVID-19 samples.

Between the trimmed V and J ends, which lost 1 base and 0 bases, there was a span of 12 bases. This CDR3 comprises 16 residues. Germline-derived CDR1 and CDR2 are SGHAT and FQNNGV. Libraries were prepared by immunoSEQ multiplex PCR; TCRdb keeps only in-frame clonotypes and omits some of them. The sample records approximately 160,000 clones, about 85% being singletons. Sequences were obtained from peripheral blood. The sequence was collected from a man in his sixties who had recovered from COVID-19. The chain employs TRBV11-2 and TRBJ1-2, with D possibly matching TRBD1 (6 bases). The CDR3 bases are TGTGCCAGCAGCTTAGGACAGGAGACACCTAACTATGGCTACACCTTC. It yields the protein CASSLGQETPNYGYTF.